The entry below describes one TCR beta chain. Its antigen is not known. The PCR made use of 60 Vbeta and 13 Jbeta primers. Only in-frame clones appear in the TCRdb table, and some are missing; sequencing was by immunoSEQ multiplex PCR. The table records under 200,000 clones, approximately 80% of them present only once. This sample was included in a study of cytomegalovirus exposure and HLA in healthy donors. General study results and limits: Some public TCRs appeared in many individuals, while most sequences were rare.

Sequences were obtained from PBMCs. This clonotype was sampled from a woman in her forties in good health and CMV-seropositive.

The CDR3 DNA reads TGTGCCAGCAGCTATAGGGGTGCGAATGAGCAGTTCTTC. This codes for CASSYRGANEQFF. The chain joins TRBV7-9 to TRBJ2-1; D perhaps matches TRBD1 (5 bases). Germline-derived CDR1 and CDR2 are SEHNR and FQNEAQ (reference sequence). V lost 4 bases to trimming and J lost 7 bases, with 11 bases between them. The CDR3 consists of 13 residues.